A selection of T cell receptor beta chains follows, all from one sample in a study of T-cell reconstitution after alpha-beta-depleted transplantation in children. TCRdb called the PCR reads again in MiXCR, with one record for every CDR3 protein. Of 500,000 to 600,000 distinct CDR3 sequences in the sample, 30% to 35% were seen once. Sequenced material: PBMCs from the stem cell graft donor, taken from the stem cell graft. Receptors originate from a human donor who donated a stem cell graft to a child with aplastic anemia. Each CDR3 is given with its conserved first and last residue. The D gene is left open where the match is weak. The size of a clone is reported for some rows only, either as once, few or many, or as a class for expanded clones.

TRBJ2-1 TRBV29-1 . TRBD1 TGCAGCGGGGGGGGACAGGGAATGAATGAGCAGTTCTTC CSGGGQGMNEQFF
TRBJ2-7 TRBV27 . TRBD1 TGTGCCAGCAGTTTAGGCACAGGGGGGAACTACGAGCAGTACTTC CASSLGTGGNYEQYF
TRBJ1-2 TRBV7-2 . . TGTGCCAGCAGCCCCAGTAGAGAGGATGGCTACACCTTC CASSPSREDGYTF
TRBJ1-1 TRBV29-1 many . TGCAGCACCGGCAGTGTGCGAGCTTTCTTT CSTGSVRAFF
TRBJ1-2 TRBV12-3/TRBV12-4 . . TGTGCCAGCAGTTTTGCTATCCCATATGGCTACACCTTC CASSFAIPYGYTF
TRBJ1-2 TRBV6-2/TRBV6-3 few . TGTGCCAGCAGTTACAGGAGCCGGCACTATGGCTACACCTTC CASSYRSRHYGYTF
TRBJ2-5 TRBV20-1 . TRBD2 TGCAGTGCTAGTGTTAGCGGGAGACAGGAGACCCAGTACTTC CSASVSGRQETQYF
TRBJ2-1 TRBV11-2 . . TGTGCCAGCTATTCGGACGGGGCCGAGCAGTTCTTC CASYSDGAEQFF
TRBJ1-2 TRBV5-5 few . TGTGCCAGCAGCCATGGGAATCTTCAAAAGTTGGGCTATGGCTACACCTTC CASSHGNLQKLGYGYTF
TRBJ1-3 TRBV13 . . TGTGCCAGCAGCTTTATCAGGGACACCATATATTTT CASSFIRDTIYF
TRBJ1-3 TRBV9 . TRBD1 TGTGCCAGCAGCGTCATATCGACAGGGGGCTCTGGAAACACCATATATTTT CASSVISTGGSGNTIYF
TRBJ1-2 TRBV12-3/TRBV12-4 few . TGTGCCAGCAGTTTCGTGCCCAGCTATGGCTACACCTTC CASSFVPSYGYTF
TRBJ1-1 TRBV20-1 few . TGCAGTGCTAGAGGGGGGGCTCGAACTTTCTTT CSARGGARTFF
TRBJ2-3 TRBV7-3 . . TGTGCCAGCAGCCAGACTAGAGATACGCAGTATTTT CASSQTRDTQYF
TRBJ1-4 TRBV12-3/TRBV12-4 . . TGTGCCAGCCGGGACGGGGAAAATGAAAAACTGTTTTTT CASRDGENEKLFF
TRBJ2-5 TRBV7-2 few TRBD2 TGTGCCAGCACCCTGGGACTAGCGGGAGCCGGTGGAGAGACCCAGTACTTC CASTLGLAGAGGETQYF
TRBJ1-4 TRBV4-3 few . TGCGCCAGCAGCAGACAGGTTCGGGAAAAACTGTTTTTT CASSRQVREKLFF
TRBJ1-1 TRBV28 few . TGTGCCAGCAGTTTAGGGGTGACAGTTTTCACTGAAGCTTTCTTT CASSLGVTVFTEAFF
TRBJ2-2 TRBV12-3/TRBV12-4 few TRBD2 TGTGCCAGCATCCCAGCGGGAGGACTAACCGGGGAGCTGTTTTTT CASIPAGGLTGELFF
TRBJ2-1 TRBV7-2 many . TGTGCCAGCAGCTTAGCTGTTGTAGACTACAATGAGCAGTTCTTC CASSLAVVDYNEQFF
TRBJ1-4 TRBV20-1 . . TGCAGTGCCGGAGGCCAAGCTCCGGGCAGGGTACGAGAAAAACTGTTTTTT CSAGGQAPGRVREKLFF